These 11 T cell receptor beta chains were all obtained from the same sample, sequenced in a study of T cells after yellow fever vaccination. TCRdb ran MiXCR on the 5' RACE reads and lists one entry per CDR3 protein. In the table there are about 180,000 distinct CDR3 sequences, 6.2% of which are singletons. Here the sequenced sample was CD4+ T cells sorted from PBMCs, taken on the day of the first yellow fever vaccination. The receptors stem from a man between 18 and 35 years old who received the YFV17D yellow fever vaccine.

This clonotype was counted many times. The rearrangement joins TRBV19 to TRBJ1-1, with 9 bases matching TRBD1. The CDR3 covers 14 residues. Germline CDR1 is LNHDA and CDR2 is SQIVND (reference sequence). Unmatched junction bases numbered 4, after V lost 5 bases and J lost 3 bases. CDR3 coding DNA: TGTGCCAGTAGTTCAGGGACAGGGTACACTGAAGCTTTCTTT. Protein: CASSSGTGYTEAFF.

This clonotype was seen at least ten times. DNA for the CDR3: TGCAGTGCTAAAAGAGAAGGTCAGCCCCAGCATTTT. Translation: CSAKREGQPQHF. V and J are TRBV20-1 and TRBJ1-5; D gene uncertain. In germline, CDR1 is DFQATT, CDR2 SNEGSKA (reference sequence). There are 12 residues in the CDR3. Trimming took 4 bases from V and 6 from J, leaving 10 bases between them.

The genes are TRBV18 and TRBJ1-6; 7 nucleotides align to TRBD1. This CDR3 region has 14 residues. Germline-derived CDR1 and CDR2 are KGHSH and LQKENI. V shed 4 bases and J 11 bases; nucleotides not matched to a gene: 8. CDR3 nucleotide sequence: TGTGCCAGCTCACGGGGACAGCAGGATGCACCCCTCCACTTT. As protein: CASSRGQQDAPLHF.

The sample holds many counts of this clonotype. The chain carries TRBV6-5 and TRBJ2-7, with 9 bases aligning to TRBD1. The length of the CDR3 is 16 residues. The germline gives CDR1 MNHEY, CDR2 SVGAGI. Trimming cost V 0 bases and J 0 bases; bases outside gene matches: 3. The CDR3 loop reads CASSYSRDRVSYEQYF. The CDR3 DNA reads TGTGCCAGCAGTTACTCCCGGGACAGGGTCTCCTACGAGCAGTACTTC.

This clonotype was picked up many times. J is TRBJ2-3 and V is TRBV4-1; D perhaps matches TRBD2 (6 bases). The germline V and J ends were trimmed by 1 base and 5 bases, with 13 bases remaining between them. CDR1 MGHRA and CDR2 YSYEKL come from the germline V gene. The CDR3 loop spans 15 amino acids. The CDR3 reads CASSQGPGVVDTQYF. For the CDR3, the DNA is TGCGCCAGCAGCCAAGGGCCGGGGGTGGTAGATACGCAGTATTTT.

At least ten counts were recorded for this clonotype. The V call is TRBV7-2, the J call TRBJ2-7, with 9 nucleotides matching TRBD1. CDR3 length: 13 amino acids. CDR1 SGHTA and CDR2 FQGNSA come from the germline V gene. V gave up 4 bases and J gave up 7 bases; unmatched junction bases: 5. The CDR3 reads CASSSRTGVEQYV. In nucleotides, the CDR3 is TGTGCCAGCAGCTCCCGGACAGGGGTTGAGCAGTACGTC.

This clonotype has at least ten counts. The rearrangement links TRBV10-3 to TRBJ1-5; unclear D gene. The CDR3 has 14 amino acids. Germline V CDR1 and CDR2: ENHRY, SYGVKD. The V end lost 2 bases, the J end lost 0 bases, and 5 bases lay between the germline ends. CDR3 nucleotides: TGTGCCATCAGTGAGACCCATAGCAATCAGCCCCAGCATTTT. Amino acid sequence: CAISETHSNQPQHF.

This clonotype has more than one count but fewer than ten. The chain joins TRBV5-1 to TRBJ2-7; unclear D gene. The CDR3 runs to 16 residues. The ends were cut back, 2 bases at V and 2 bases at J, with 17 bases in the middle. Germline loops: CDR1 SGHRS, CDR2 YFSETQ. The CDR3 coding sequence is TGCGCCAGCAGCTTTTTAAGTGGACGGTCACCCTACGAGCAGTACGTC. Translating it yields CASSFLSGRSPYEQYV.

The CDR3 DNA reads TGTGCCACCAGCAGAGGTGCGGGGGTTAACACAGATACGCAGTATTTT. The encoded protein is CATSRGAGVNTDTQYF. The chain is built from TRBV15 and TRBJ2-3, with 7 positions matching TRBD2. The CDR3 consists of 16 residues. Germline trimming cut 1 base from V and 2 bases from J; bases unmatched to any gene: 6. CDR1 and CDR2 from the germline V gene are LNHNV and YYDKDF (reference sequence). The entire variable domain, with the rest obtained from reference TRBV15 and TRBJ2-3, is as follows: DAMVIQNPRYQVTQFGKPVTLSCSQTLNHNVMYWYQQKSSQAPKLLFHYYDKDFNNEADTPDNFQSRRPNTSFCFLDIRSPGLGDTAMYLCATSRGAGVNTDTQYFGPGTRLTVL.

At least ten counts were recorded for this clonotype. The V and J genes are TRBV18 and TRBJ1-2, with D possibly being TRBD1 (5 bases). V lost 2 bases and J 4 bases, leaving 11 bases between the germline ends. Germline lookup yields CDR1 KGHSH and CDR2 LQKENI. This CDR3 contains 14 residues. The CDR3 DNA follows: TGTGCCAGCTCACCAGAGGGCGGGGGCTATGGCTACACCTTC. This translates into CASSPEGGGYGYTF.

This clonotype has at least ten counts. V is TRBV4-3 and J is TRBJ2-3; D possibly matches TRBD1 or TRBD2 (5 bases each). V dropped 5 bases and J dropped 3 bases, with 12 bases sitting between them. This CDR3 has 14 amino acids. From germline, CDR1 is LGHNA and CDR2 YSLEER. Written as DNA, the CDR3 is TGCGCCAGCAGCACTGAGGGGTTTACAGATACGCAGTATTTT. It encodes CASSTEGFTDTQYF.